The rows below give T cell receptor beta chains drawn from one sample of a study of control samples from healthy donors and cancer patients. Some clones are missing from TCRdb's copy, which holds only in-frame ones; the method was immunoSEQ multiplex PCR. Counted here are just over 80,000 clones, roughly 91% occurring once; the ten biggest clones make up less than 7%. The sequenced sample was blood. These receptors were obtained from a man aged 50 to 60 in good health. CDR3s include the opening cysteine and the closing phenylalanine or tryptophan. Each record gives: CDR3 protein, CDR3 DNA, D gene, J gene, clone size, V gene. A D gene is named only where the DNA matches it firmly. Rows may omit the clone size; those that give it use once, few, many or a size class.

CDR3aa: CASSPRVSNEKLFF
CDR3nt: TGTGCCAGCAGCCCGAGAGTCTCTAATGAAAAACTGTTTTTT
d_gene: NA
j_gene: TRBJ1-4
abundance: NA
v_gene: TRBV5-5

CDR3aa: CASSPLYEQYF
CDR3nt: TGTGCCAGCAGTCCTCTCTACGAGCAGTACTTC
d_gene: NA
j_gene: TRBJ2-7
abundance: once
v_gene: TRBV2

CDR3aa: CASSLYSSYNEQFF
CDR3nt: TGTGCCAGCAGCTTATATAGCAGCTACAATGAGCAGTTCTTC
d_gene: NA
j_gene: TRBJ2-1
abundance: NA
v_gene: TRBV5-8

CDR3aa: CASSLEGFGNQPQHF
CDR3nt: TGCGCCAGCAGCTTGGAGGGGTTTGGCAATCAGCCCCAGCATTTT
d_gene: NA
j_gene: TRBJ1-5
abundance: NA
v_gene: TRBV5-1

CDR3aa: CASSLGPGHNQPQHF
CDR3nt: TGTGCCAGCAGCTTAGGCCCGGGGCACAATCAGCCCCAGCATTTT
d_gene: NA
j_gene: TRBJ1-5
abundance: few
v_gene: TRBV7-9

CDR3aa: CATSRLYGYTF
CDR3nt: TGTGCCACCTCCAGGCTCTATGGCTACACCTTC
d_gene: NA
j_gene: TRBJ1-2
abundance: NA
v_gene: TRBV24-1

CDR3aa: CSVEGVDSNQPQHF
CDR3nt: TGCAGCGTTGAAGGGGTGGACAGCAATCAGCCCCAGCATTTT
d_gene: NA
j_gene: TRBJ1-5
abundance: NA
v_gene: TRBV29-1

CDR3aa: CASSRLAGASHTGELFF
CDR3nt: TGTGCCAGCAGCCGACTAGCGGGGGCAAGTCACACCGGGGAGCTGTTTTTT
d_gene: TRBD2
j_gene: TRBJ2-2
abundance: NA
v_gene: TRBV7-9

CDR3aa: CSAGTGSGDSPLHF
CDR3nt: TGCAGCGCCGGGACAGGGAGCGGGGATTCACCCCTCCACTTT
d_gene: TRBD1
j_gene: TRBJ1-6
abundance: NA
v_gene: TRBV29-1

CDR3aa: CASSLGGTSGVTDTQYF
CDR3nt: TGCGCCAGCAGCTTGGGAGGTACTAGCGGGGTCACAGATACGCAGTATTTT
d_gene: TRBD2
j_gene: TRBJ2-3
abundance: NA
v_gene: TRBV5-1

CDR3aa: CASSLEEGQILNTEAFF
CDR3nt: TGCGCCAGCAGCTTGGAAGAGGGGCAAATTTTAAACACTGAAGCTTTCTTT
d_gene: NA
j_gene: TRBJ1-1
abundance: NA
v_gene: TRBV5-1

CDR3aa: CASSLSGGAIYSYEQYF
CDR3nt: TGTGCCAGCAGTTTAAGCGGGGGGGCGATATACTCCTACGAGCAGTACTTC
d_gene: TRBD2
j_gene: TRBJ2-7
abundance: NA
v_gene: TRBV27

CDR3aa: CASSLDRGTYEQYF
CDR3nt: TGTGCCAGCAGTCTTGACAGGGGCACCTACGAGCAGTACTTC
d_gene: TRBD1
j_gene: TRBJ2-7
abundance: NA
v_gene: TRBV6-5

CDR3aa: CASSITTGSPYNEQFF
CDR3nt: TGCGCCAGCAGCATTACCACAGGGAGCCCCTACAATGAGCAGTTCTTC
d_gene: NA
j_gene: TRBJ2-1
abundance: NA
v_gene: TRBV5-1

CDR3aa: CASSHSSYNSPLHF
CDR3nt: TGTGCCAGCAGCCACAGCTCCTATAATTCACCCCTCCACTTT
d_gene: NA
j_gene: TRBJ1-6
abundance: few
v_gene: TRBV3-1/TRBV3-2

CDR3aa: CASTFRGQGYEQYF
CDR3nt: TGTGCCAGCACCTTCCGGGGACAGGGTTACGAGCAGTACTTC
d_gene: TRBD1
j_gene: TRBJ2-7
abundance: NA
v_gene: TRBV27

CDR3aa: CASSVEVGTEAFF
CDR3nt: TGTGCCAGCAGCGTAGAGGTGGGAACTGAAGCTTTCTTT
d_gene: NA
j_gene: TRBJ1-1
abundance: NA
v_gene: TRBV9

CDR3aa: CASSLATGDYGYTF
CDR3nt: TGCGCCAGCAGCTTGGCTACAGGGGACTATGGCTACACCTTC
d_gene: TRBD1
j_gene: TRBJ1-2
abundance: once
v_gene: TRBV5-1

CDR3aa: CATGTLFEKLFF
CDR3nt: TGTGCCACCGGGACGCTTTTTGAAAAACTGTTTTTT
d_gene: NA
j_gene: TRBJ1-4
abundance: NA
v_gene: TRBV24-1

CDR3aa: CASSLTSSGARYTF
CDR3nt: TGTGCCAGCAGCTTAACATCGTCAGGGGCCCGCTACACCTTC
d_gene: NA
j_gene: TRBJ1-2
abundance: NA
v_gene: TRBV7-8

CDR3aa: CASSHTGYGYTF
CDR3nt: TGTGCCAGCAGCCACACCGGCTATGGCTACACCTTC
d_gene: NA
j_gene: TRBJ1-2
abundance: NA
v_gene: TRBV3-1/TRBV3-2

CDR3aa: CASRPSLPGTGIYGYTF
CDR3nt: TGTGCCAGCAGACCCTCACTTCCCGGGACAGGTATCTATGGCTACACCTTC
d_gene: TRBD1
j_gene: TRBJ1-2
abundance: NA
v_gene: TRBV27

CDR3aa: CASRGAAKTQYF
CDR3nt: TGTGCCTCTCGCGGGGCGGCGAAGACCCAGTACTTC
d_gene: NA
j_gene: TRBJ2-5
abundance: NA
v_gene: TRBV7-2

CDR3aa: CASSLDRLSGNTIYF
CDR3nt: TGTGCCAGCAGCTTAGACAGACTCTCTGGAAACACCATATATTTT
d_gene: NA
j_gene: TRBJ1-3
abundance: few
v_gene: TRBV11-3

CDR3aa: CASSPPASETQYF
CDR3nt: TGTGCCAGTAGTCCCCCAGCTTCAGAGACCCAGTACTTC
d_gene: NA
j_gene: TRBJ2-5
abundance: NA
v_gene: TRBV19

CDR3aa: CASSYSGTWGSSFF
CDR3nt: TGTGCCAGCAGTTATTCCGGGACATGGGGGTCGAGTTTCTTT
d_gene: NA
j_gene: TRBJ1-1
abundance: NA
v_gene: TRBV28

CDR3aa: CASSLSGGYRTDTQYF
CDR3nt: TGTGCCAGCAGTCTTAGCGGGGGCTACCGCACAGATACGCAGTATTTT
d_gene: TRBD2
j_gene: TRBJ2-3
abundance: once
v_gene: TRBV2

CDR3aa: CASSRGTTNEQFF
CDR3nt: TGTGCCAGCAGCCGCGGGACAACGAATGAGCAGTTCTTC
d_gene: NA
j_gene: TRBJ2-1
abundance: NA
v_gene: TRBV7-3

CDR3aa: CASSTIAGGGADTQYF
CDR3nt: TGTGCCAGCAGCACCATAGCGGGGGGCGGGGCAGATACGCAGTATTTT
d_gene: TRBD2
j_gene: TRBJ2-3
abundance: NA
v_gene: TRBV9

CDR3aa: CASSVGVGGGSSSYNEQFF
CDR3nt: TGTGCCAGCAGCGTAGGAGTAGGCGGAGGGTCTAGCTCCTACAATGAGCAGTTCTTC
d_gene: NA
j_gene: TRBJ2-1
abundance: NA
v_gene: TRBV9

CDR3aa: CASSEVLGQPQHF
CDR3nt: TGTGCCAGCAGTGAAGTACTGGGGCAGCCCCAGCATTTT
d_gene: NA
j_gene: TRBJ1-5
abundance: few
v_gene: TRBV6-1